This TCR beta chain is from a study of siplizumab effects on memory and regulatory T cells. Approximately 98,000 TCR templates underwent assay in each sample. Sequenced by immunoSEQ multiplex PCR; TCRdb stores in-frame clones only, minus some. The table records roughly 100,000 clones, just over 90% of them present only once. CDR1 is LGHNA and CDR2 is YNFKEQ in the germline V gene. The V gene end was trimmed by 4 bases and the J gene end by 4 bases; junction bases not matched to a gene: 13. The CDR3 length is 17 residues. This TCR came from a human donor in good health. The specimen was CD4+ T cells sorted from blood. The V gene is TRBV4-2, the J gene TRBJ2-1, with 7 nucleotides matching TRBD2. In DNA, the CDR3 is TGTGCCAGCAGCCCCGGGGAGTGGGAGGGCCGGTACAATGAGCAGTTCTTC. Amino acids: CASSPGEWEGRYNEQFF.